The entry that follows covers one T cell receptor beta chain sequence. This clone's antigen is unknown. Per-base qualities were not stored, and no clone one base away is much larger. Including the terminal cysteine and phenylalanine, the CDR3 comprises 15 residues. Only the CDR3 region is kept as DNA, spanning 45 bases read in frame from base 1. V drops 1 base and J drops 2 bases, leaving 9 bases in between. CDR1 and CDR2 (MNHNS, SASEGT) derive from the germline V gene. The immunoSEQ Assay, a bias-controlled multiplex PCR, was used to amplify TCRbeta CDR3 regions from genomic DNA. For the original study's pipeline: The number of nucleated cells in each sample was estimated from the amplification of reference gene primers within the assay. Sequence reads were collapsed and filtered to measure the absolute abundance of every unique TCRbeta CDR3 rearrangement. For each sample, productive Simpson clonality was calculated by taking the square root of Simpson's diversity index across productive rearrangements. Entries here come from immuneACCESS through TCRdb and include only in-frame sequences with V and J called. Some clones fail to appear in such tables; in the studies checked, an unresolved V gene covers under half of the shortfall, and the cause of the remainder is unknown. That table gives V, J and clone size, and the DNA gave D and trimming. The sample has some 150,000 clones on record, just under 90% of them singletons. The ten largest clones capture approximately 9.9% of the sample.

The data stem from a study of blood T cell repertoires in COVID-19 (dated by TCRdb to the early 2020s). General notes on the study: Collaborator samples came from the United States, Italy and Spain and covered acute and convalescent phases of COVID-19. The material from the prospective study consisted of cDNA or gDNA derived from T cells, B-cell-depleted T cells, or PBMCs. Samples were obtained from the ongoing ImmuneRACE study (first 160 participants) and from over 1,000 subjects provided by 6 global collaborators. The repertoires were released in a freely available public database intended as a resource for research on the immune response to SARS-CoV-2. Where available, HLA class I and class II types were taken from metadata supplied by the sample provider and were not determined by assay-based typing. The dataset comprised deeply sampled blood TCRbeta repertoires from subjects exposed to, actively infected with, or recovered from COVID-19. Nearly every sample came with metadata listing a de-identified subject ID, COVID-19 status, age in years and sex. What the authors observed across the whole study: The amount of clinical and demographic metadata varied by source and participant and was provided uncurated.

Collaborating institutions collected whole blood in K2EDTA tubes following their own protocols. Collaborator samples were shipped for TCRbeta analysis as frozen whole blood, isolated PBMCs, or DNA extracted from either sample type. Sequencing used peripheral blood. The clonotype was recovered from a woman aged 80 or over with acute or convalescent COVID-19. The rearranged chain carries TRBV6-1 and TRBJ1-5; the D gene is not confidently resolved. CDR3 sequence: CASSEEPIGNQPQHF. The DNA is as follows: TGTGCCAGCAGTGAAGAGCCAATCGGCAATCAGCCCCAGCATTTT.